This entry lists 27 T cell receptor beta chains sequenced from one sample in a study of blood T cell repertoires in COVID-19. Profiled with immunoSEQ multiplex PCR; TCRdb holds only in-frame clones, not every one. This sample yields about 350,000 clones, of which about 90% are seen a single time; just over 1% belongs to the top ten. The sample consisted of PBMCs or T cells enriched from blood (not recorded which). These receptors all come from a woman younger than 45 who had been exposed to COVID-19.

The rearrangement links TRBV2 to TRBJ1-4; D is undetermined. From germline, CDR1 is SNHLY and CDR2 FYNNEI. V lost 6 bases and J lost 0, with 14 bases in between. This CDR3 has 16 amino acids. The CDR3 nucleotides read TGTGCCAGCAGAGCTGAGCTTAGTGCAACTAATGAAAAACTGTTTTTT. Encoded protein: CASRAELSATNEKLFF.

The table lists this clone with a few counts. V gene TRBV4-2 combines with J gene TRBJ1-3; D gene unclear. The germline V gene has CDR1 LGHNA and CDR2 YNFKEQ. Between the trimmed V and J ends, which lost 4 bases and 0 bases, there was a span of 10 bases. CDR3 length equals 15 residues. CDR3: CASSPRESSGNTIYF. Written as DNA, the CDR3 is TGTGCCAGCAGCCCGAGAGAAAGCTCTGGAAACACCATATATTTT.

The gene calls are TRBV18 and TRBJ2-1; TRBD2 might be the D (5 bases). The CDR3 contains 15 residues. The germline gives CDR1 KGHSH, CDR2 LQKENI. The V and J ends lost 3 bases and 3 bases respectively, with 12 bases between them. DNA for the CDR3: TGTGCCAGCTCACCTAGCGATGCCGACTACAATGAGCAGTTCTTC. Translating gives CASSPSDADYNEQFF. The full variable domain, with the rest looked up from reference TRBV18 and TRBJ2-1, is NAGVMQNPRHLVRRRGQEARLRCSPMKGHSHVYWYRQLPEEGLKFMVYLQKENIIDESGMPKERFSAEFPKEGPSILRIQQVVRGDSAAYFCASSPSDADYNEQFFGPGTRLTVL.

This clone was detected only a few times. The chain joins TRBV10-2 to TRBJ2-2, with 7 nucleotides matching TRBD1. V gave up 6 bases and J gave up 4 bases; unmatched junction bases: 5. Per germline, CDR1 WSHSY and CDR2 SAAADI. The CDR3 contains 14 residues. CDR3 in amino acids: CASSHGTATGELFF. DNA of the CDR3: TGCGCCAGCAGCCACGGGACAGCCACCGGGGAGCTGTTTTTT.

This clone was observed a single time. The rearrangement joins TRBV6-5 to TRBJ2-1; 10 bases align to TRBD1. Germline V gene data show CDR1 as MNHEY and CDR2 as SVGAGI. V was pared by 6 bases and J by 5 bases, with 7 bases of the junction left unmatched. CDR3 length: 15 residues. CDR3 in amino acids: CASSPWDRGNNEQFF. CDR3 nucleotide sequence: TGTGCCAGCAGCCCATGGGACAGGGGTAACAATGAGCAGTTCTTC.

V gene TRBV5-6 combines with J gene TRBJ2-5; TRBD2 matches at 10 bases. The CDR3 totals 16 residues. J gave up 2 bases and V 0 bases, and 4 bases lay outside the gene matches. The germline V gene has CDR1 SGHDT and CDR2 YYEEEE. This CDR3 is CASSLVGLATQETQYF. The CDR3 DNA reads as TGTGCCAGCAGCTTGGTGGGACTAGCGACACAAGAGACCCAGTACTTC.

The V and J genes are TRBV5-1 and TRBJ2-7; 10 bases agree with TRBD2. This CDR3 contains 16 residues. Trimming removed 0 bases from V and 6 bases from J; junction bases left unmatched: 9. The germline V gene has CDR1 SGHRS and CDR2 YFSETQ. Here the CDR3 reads CASSLAPAGGPGEQYF. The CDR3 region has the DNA TGCGCCAGCAGCTTGGCCCCAGCGGGAGGGCCGGGCGAGCAGTACTTC.

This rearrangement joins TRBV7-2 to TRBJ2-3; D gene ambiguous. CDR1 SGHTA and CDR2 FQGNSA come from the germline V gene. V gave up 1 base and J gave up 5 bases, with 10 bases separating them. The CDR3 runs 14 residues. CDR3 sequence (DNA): TGTGCCAGCAGCTTAGATGGTATCAGAGATACGCAGTATTTT. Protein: CASSLDGIRDTQYF.

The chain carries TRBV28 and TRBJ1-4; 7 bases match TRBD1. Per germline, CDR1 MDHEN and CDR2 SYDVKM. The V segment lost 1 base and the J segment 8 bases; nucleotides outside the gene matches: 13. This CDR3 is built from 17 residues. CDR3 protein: CASSLSFRGTEREKLFF. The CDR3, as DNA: TGTGCCAGCAGTTTATCGTTTAGGGGGACAGAGCGGGAAAAACTGTTTTTT.

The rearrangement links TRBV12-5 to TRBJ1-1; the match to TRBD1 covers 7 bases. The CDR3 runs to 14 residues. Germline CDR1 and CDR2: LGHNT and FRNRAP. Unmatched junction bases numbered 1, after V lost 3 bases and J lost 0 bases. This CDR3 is CASGFGTVNTEAFF. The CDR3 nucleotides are TGTGCTAGTGGTTTCGGGACAGTGAACACTGAAGCTTTCTTT.

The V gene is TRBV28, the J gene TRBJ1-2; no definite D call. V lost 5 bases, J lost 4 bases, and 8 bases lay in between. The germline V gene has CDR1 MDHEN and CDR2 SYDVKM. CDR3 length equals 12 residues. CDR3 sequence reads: CASSKTLYGYTF. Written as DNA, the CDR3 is TGTGCCAGCAGTAAGACACTCTATGGCTACACCTTC.

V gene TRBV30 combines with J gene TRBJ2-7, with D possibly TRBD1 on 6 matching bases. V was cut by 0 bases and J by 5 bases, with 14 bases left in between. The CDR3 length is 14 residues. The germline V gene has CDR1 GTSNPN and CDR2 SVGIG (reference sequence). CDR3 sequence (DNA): TGTGCCTGGAGTGTACTTAGGGACAACCACGAGCAGTACTTC. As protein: CAWSVLRDNHEQYF. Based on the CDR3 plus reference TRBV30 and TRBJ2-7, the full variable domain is SQTIHQWPATLVQPVGSPLSLECTVEGTSNPNLYWYRQAAGRGLQLLFYSVGIGQISSEVPQNLSASRPQDRQFILSSKKLLLSDSGFYLCAWSVLRDNHEQYFGPGTRLTVT.

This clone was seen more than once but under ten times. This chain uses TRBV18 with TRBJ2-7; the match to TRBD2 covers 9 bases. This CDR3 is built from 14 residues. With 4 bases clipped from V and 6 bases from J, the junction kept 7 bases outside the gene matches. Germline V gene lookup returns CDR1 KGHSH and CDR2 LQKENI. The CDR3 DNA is TGTGCCAGCTCACGCGGTCTAGCGGGGCCCGAGCAGTACTTC. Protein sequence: CASSRGLAGPEQYF. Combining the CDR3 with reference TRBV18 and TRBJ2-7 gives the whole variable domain NAGVMQNPRHLVRRRGQEARLRCSPMKGHSHVYWYRQLPEEGLKFMVYLQKENIIDESGMPKERFSAEFPKEGPSILRIQQVVRGDSAAYFCASSRGLAGPEQYFGPGTRLTVT.

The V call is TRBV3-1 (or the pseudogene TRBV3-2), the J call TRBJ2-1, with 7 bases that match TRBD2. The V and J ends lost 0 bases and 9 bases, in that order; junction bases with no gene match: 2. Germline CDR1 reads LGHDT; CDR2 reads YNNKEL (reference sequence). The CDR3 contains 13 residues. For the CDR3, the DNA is TGTGCCAGCAGCCAAGAACTAGCGATTGAGCAGTTCTTC. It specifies CASSQELAIEQFF.

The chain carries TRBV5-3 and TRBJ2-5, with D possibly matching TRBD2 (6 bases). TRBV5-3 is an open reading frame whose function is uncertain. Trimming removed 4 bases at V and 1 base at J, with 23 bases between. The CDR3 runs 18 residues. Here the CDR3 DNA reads TGTGCCAGAAGCCTCCTACGACGGCCGGGGGAGCGCCAAGAGACCCAGTACTTC. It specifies CARSLLRRPGERQETQYF.

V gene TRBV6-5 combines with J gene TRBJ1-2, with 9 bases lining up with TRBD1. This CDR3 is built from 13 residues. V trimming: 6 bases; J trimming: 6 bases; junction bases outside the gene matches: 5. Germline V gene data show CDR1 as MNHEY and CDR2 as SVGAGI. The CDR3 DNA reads TGTGCCAGCAGAGCCGGGACAGGGAATGGCTACACCTTC. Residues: CASRAGTGNGYTF.

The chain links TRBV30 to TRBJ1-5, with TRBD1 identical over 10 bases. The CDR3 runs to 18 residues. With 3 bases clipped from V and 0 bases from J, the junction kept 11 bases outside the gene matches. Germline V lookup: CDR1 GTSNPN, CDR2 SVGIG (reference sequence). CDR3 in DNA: TGTGCCTGGAGGCCTCCGGGACAGGGGTCGTATAGCAATCAGCCCCAGCATTTT. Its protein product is CAWRPPGQGSYSNQPQHF. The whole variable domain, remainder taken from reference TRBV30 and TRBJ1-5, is SQTIHQWPATLVQPVGSPLSLECTVEGTSNPNLYWYRQAAGRGLQLLFYSVGIGQISSEVPQNLSASRPQDRQFILSSKKLLLSDSGFYLCAWRPPGQGSYSNQPQHFGDGTRLSIL.

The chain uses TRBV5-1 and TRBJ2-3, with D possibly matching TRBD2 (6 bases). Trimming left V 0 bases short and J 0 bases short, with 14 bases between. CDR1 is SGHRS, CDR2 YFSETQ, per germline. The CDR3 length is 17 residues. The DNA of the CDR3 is TGCGCCAGCAGCTTGGGTAACGCGGGGACTAGCACAGATACGCAGTATTTT. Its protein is CASSLGNAGTSTDTQYF.

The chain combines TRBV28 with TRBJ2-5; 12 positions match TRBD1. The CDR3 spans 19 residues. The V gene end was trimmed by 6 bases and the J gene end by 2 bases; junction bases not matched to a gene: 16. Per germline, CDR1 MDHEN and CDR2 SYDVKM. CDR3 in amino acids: CASSLLKGQGAFGQETQYF. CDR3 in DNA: TGTGCCAGCAGCTTACTTAAGGGACAGGGGGCGTTTGGGCAAGAGACCCAGTACTTC.

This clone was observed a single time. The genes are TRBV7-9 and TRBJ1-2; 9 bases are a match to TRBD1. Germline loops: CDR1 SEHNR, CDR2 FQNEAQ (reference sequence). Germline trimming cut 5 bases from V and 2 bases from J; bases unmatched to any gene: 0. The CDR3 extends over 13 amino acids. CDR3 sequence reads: CASSTGGNYGYTF. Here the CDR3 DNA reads TGTGCCAGCAGCACAGGGGGCAACTATGGCTACACCTTC.

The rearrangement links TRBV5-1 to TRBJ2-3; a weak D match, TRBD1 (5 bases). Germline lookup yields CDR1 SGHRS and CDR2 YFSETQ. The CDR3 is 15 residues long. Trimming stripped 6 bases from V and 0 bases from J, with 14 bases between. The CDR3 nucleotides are TGCGCCAGCAACCCCCAGGACACTAGCACAGATACGCAGTATTTT. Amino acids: CASNPQDTSTDTQYF.

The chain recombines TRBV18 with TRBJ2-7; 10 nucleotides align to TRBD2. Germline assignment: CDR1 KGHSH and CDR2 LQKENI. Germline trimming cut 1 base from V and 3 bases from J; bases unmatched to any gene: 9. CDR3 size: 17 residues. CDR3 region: CASSPRGSSGSNYEQYF. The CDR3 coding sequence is TGTGCCAGCTCACCACGCGGATCTAGCGGGAGCAACTACGAGCAGTACTTC.

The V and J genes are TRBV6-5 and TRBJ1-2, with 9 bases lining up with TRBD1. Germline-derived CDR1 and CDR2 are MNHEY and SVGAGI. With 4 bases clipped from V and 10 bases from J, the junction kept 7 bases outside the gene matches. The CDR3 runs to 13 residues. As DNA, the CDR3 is TGTGCCAGCAGTTCGGGGACAGGGCTTGACTACACCTTC. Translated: CASSSGTGLDYTF.

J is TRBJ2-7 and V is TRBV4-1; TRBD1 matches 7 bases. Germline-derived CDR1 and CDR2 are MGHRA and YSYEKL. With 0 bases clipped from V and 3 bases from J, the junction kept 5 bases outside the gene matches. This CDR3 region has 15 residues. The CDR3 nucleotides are TGCGCCAGCAGCCAAGATAGGGACAGCCACTACGAGCAGTACTTC. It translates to CASSQDRDSHYEQYF.

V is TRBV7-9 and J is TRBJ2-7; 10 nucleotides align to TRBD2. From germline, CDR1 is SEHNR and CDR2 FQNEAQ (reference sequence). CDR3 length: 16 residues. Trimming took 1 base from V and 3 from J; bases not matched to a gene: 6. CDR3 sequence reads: CASSLGLLAGFYEQYF. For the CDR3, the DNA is TGTGCCAGCAGCTTAGGGTTACTAGCGGGATTCTACGAGCAGTACTTC.

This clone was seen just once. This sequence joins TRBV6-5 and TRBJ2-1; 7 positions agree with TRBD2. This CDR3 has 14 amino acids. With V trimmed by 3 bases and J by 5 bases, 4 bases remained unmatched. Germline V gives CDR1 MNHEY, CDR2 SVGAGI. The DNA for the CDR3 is TGTGCCAGCAGTTATAGGGGACTAAACAATGAGCAGTTCTTC. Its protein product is CASSYRGLNNEQFF.

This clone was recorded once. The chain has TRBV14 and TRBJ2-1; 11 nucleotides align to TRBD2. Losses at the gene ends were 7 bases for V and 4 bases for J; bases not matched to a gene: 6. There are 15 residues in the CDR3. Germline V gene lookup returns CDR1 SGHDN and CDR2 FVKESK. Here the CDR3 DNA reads TGTGCCAGCACCAGAGGGACTAGCGGATACAATGAGCAGTTCTTC. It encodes CASTRGTSGYNEQFF.